This paragraph reports one TCR beta chain. Its matching antigen is unknown. The entry originates in a study of identical twins. TCRdb recomputed calls from the 5' RACE reads with MiXCR, one row per CDR3 protein. Here the sample spans approximately 590,000 distinct CDR3 sequences, 7.5% to 10% being singletons. Study-wide results and caveats: Out-of-frame sharing of TCR alpha in monozygotic twins was underestimated by models. Cord blood beta clonotypes that were abundant carried fewer insertions, and memory repertoires showed no such trend. The study drew conclusions from cross-sectional statistical analysis, not from following the same donors.

CDR1 is SEHNR and CDR2 is FQNEAQ in the germline V gene (reference sequence). The CDR3 length is 16 residues. The V segment lost 7 bases and the J segment 0 bases; nucleotides outside the gene matches: 10. This same sample was also taken into another study, of yellow fever vaccine responses in identical twins.

The source of this sequence is a young woman in good health. Material for sequencing was PBMCs. V and J are TRBV7-9 and TRBJ2-7, with 9 bases that match TRBD2. The CDR3 here is CASMPSGKIHSYEQYF. The CDR3 bases are TGTGCCAGCATGCCTAGCGGGAAAATACACTCCTACGAGCAGTACTTC.